These T cell receptor beta chains were read from a single sample in a study of T cells in Graves' hyperthyroidism and ophthalmopathy. TCRdb fed the multiplex PCR reads into MiXCR, producing one record per CDR3 protein. Of approximately 500,000 distinct CDR3 sequences detected, 46% appear once; the ten largest clones hold more than 7%. Sequencing was performed on peripheral blood or thyroid tissue (not recorded which). The receptors come from a young woman with Graves' hyperthyroidism. CDR3s include the opening cysteine and the closing phenylalanine or tryptophan. D genes are given only for firm matches. Not every row has a clone size; where given, it reads once, few, many or a size class.

TRBJ2-7,many,TRBD2,TRBV6-5,16,CASTARKGLAFHEQYF,TGTGCCAGCACCGCCCGGAAGGGACTAGCTTTCCACGAGCAGTACTTC
TRBJ1-3,.,.,TRBV4-2,14,CASSQDPGLNTIYF,TGTGCCAGCAGCCAAGATCCCGGCCTAAACACCATATATTTT
TRBJ2-7,many,TRBD1,TRBV6-2/TRBV6-3,14,CASSYSTGGNEQYF,TGTGCCAGCAGTTACTCGACAGGGGGAAACGAGCAGTACTTC
TRBJ1-2,.,TRBD1,TRBV29-1,12,CSGEDRVYGYTF,TGCAGCGGAGAAGACAGGGTCTATGGCTACACCTTC
TRBJ1-2,many,.,TRBV4-2,14,CASSQDAGTYGYTF,TGTGCCAGCAGCCAAGATGCAGGAACCTATGGCTACACCTTC
TRBJ1-1,.,.,TRBV20-1,13,CSARDRRNTEAFF,TGCAGTGCTAGAGATCGACGGAACACTGAAGCTTTCTTT
TRBJ2-6,.,TRBD1,TRBV28,15,CASSLTQDRVGALTF,TGTGCCAGCAGTTTAACCCAAGACAGGGTCGGGGCCCTGACTTTC
TRBJ2-7,.,TRBD2,TRBV20-1,15,CSANPGLAASYEQYF,TGCAGTGCAAATCCGGGACTAGCGGCCTCCTACGAGCAGTACTTC
TRBJ1-6,.,.,TRBV10-3,17,CAISEGQLSSYNSPLHF,TGTGCCATCAGTGAGGGACAGTTGAGCTCCTATAATTCACCCCTCCACTTT
TRBJ2-6,many,TRBD1,TRBV28,16,CASSRTGGTGANVLTF,TGTGCCAGCAGTAGGACAGGGGGCACTGGGGCCAACGTCCTGACTTTC
TRBJ2-7,.,.,TRBV2,14,CASLGASSTYEQYF,TGTGCCAGCTTGGGGGCTAGCAGTACCTACGAGCAGTACTTC
TRBJ2-5,.,TRBD2,TRBV10-3,14,CATAGLAGVETQYF,TGTGCCACCGCCGGACTAGCGGGAGTGGAGACCCAGTACTTC
TRBJ1-1,many,TRBD1,TRBV25-1,14,CASSGPTGTGQAFF,TGTGCCAGCAGTGGCCCGACAGGGACGGGACAAGCTTTCTTT
TRBJ1-2,.,TRBD1,TRBV13,14,CASTAGQGGGGYTF,TGTGCCAGCACCGCAGGCCAGGGGGGTGGTGGCTACACCTTC
TRBJ1-5,many,.,TRBV7-9,15,CASSLDSRTGGAQHF,TGTGCCAGCAGCTTAGACTCCCGGACTGGAGGTGCCCAGCATTTT
TRBJ1-2,.,TRBD1,TRBV29-1,13,CSVRDSYNYGYTF,TGCAGCGTTAGGGACAGCTATAACTATGGCTACACCTTC
TRBJ2-1,few,.,TRBV7-3,14,CAILLVSAFNEQFF,TGTGCCATCCTCCTAGTTAGTGCCTTCAATGAGCAGTTCTTC
TRBJ2-7,many,.,TRBV20-1,15,CSARRTPARTYEQYF,TGCAGTGCCCGACGGACTCCAGCTAGAACCTACGAGCAGTACTTC
TRBJ2-1,.,.,TRBV5-1,13,CASSGGLYNEQFF,TGTGCCAGCAGCGGCGGCCTGTACAATGAGCAGTTCTTC
TRBJ1-4,.,.,TRBV2,19,CASSELAGGEQGVSGKLFF,TGTGCCAGCAGTGAACTAGCGGGAGGTGAGCAGGGCGTTTCGGGAAAACTGTTTTTT
TRBJ1-6,few,.,TRBV11-2,16,CASKEVGSSYNSPLHF,TGTGCCAGCAAAGAGGTGGGGAGCTCCTATAATTCACCCCTCCACTTT
TRBJ2-5,many,.,TRBV3-1,13,CASSADERETQYF,TGTGCCAGCAGCGCGGATGAGCGGGAGACCCAGTACTTC
TRBJ2-7,few,.,TRBV27,12,CASSFNLGEQYF,TGTGCCAGCAGTTTCAACCTGGGGGAGCAGTACTTC
TRBJ2-5,many,.,TRBV2,10,CASRFETQYF,TGTGCCAGCAGGTTTGAGACCCAGTACTTC
TRBJ1-2,.,TRBD1,TRBV7-9,15,CASSSPGQGYYGYTF,TGTGCCAGCAGCTCACCGGGACAGGGGTATTATGGCTACACCTTC
TRBJ1-4,.,.,TRBV10-3,14,CAIGTSGLGEKLFF,TGTGCCATCGGGACTAGCGGGTTGGGGGAAAAACTGTTTTTT
TRBJ2-1,.,.,TRBV5-6,15,CASSPAANLGNEQFF,TGTGCCAGCAGCCCCGCAGCCAACTTAGGGAATGAGCAGTTCTTC
TRBJ1-6,.,TRBD1,TRBV13,14,CASSPRDSGGPLHF,TGTGCCAGCAGCCCTCGGGACAGCGGTGGGCCCCTCCACTTT
TRBJ1-2,many,.,TRBV9,14,CASRDTHRDYGYTF,TGTGCCAGCAGAGATACGCACCGGGACTATGGCTACACCTTC
TRBJ2-2,.,.,TRBV7-2,12,CASSLGKGELFF,TGTGCCAGCAGCTTAGGGAAGGGGGAGCTGTTTTTT
TRBJ1-2,many,TRBD1,TRBV19,13,CASSKQGAYGYTF,TGTGCCAGTAGTAAACAGGGGGCCTATGGCTACACCTTC
TRBJ2-6,.,TRBD2,TRBV10-3,15,CAIRTSGSGANVLTF,TGTGCCATCAGGACTAGCGGCTCTGGGGCCAACGTCCTGACTTTC
TRBJ1-1,many,TRBD1,TRBV20-1,13,CSASDSGGPEAFF,TGCAGTGCTAGTGACTCAGGGGGCCCTGAAGCTTTCTTT
TRBJ2-7,many,TRBD1,TRBV6-1,14,CASSQDRGNDEQYF,TGTGCCAGCAGCCAAGACAGGGGGAACGACGAGCAGTACTTC
TRBJ2-2,.,TRBD2,TRBV6-5,14,CASSPSGESGELFF,TGTGCCAGCAGTCCTAGCGGGGAGTCCGGGGAGCTGTTTTTT
TRBJ2-7,many,.,TRBV7-2,14,CASSPYRGRVEQYF,TGTGCCAGCAGCCCATATCGGGGCAGGGTTGAGCAGTACTTC
TRBJ2-7,.,TRBD2,TRBV10-3,16,CAISELASGGGYEQYF,TGTGCCATCAGTGAGTTGGCTAGCGGTGGGGGCTACGAGCAGTACTTC
TRBJ2-7,.,TRBD1,TRBV19,15,CASSILPGQGDEQYF,TGTGCCAGTAGTATCCTACCGGGACAGGGCGATGAGCAGTACTTC
TRBJ2-7,.,.,TRBV20-1,11,CSLSARDEQYF,TGCAGCTTATCGGCCCGCGACGAGCAGTACTTC
TRBJ1-1,many,TRBD1,TRBV19,16,CASSDSTGGGNTEAFF,TGTGCCAGTAGTGACTCGACAGGGGGCGGGAACACTGAAGCTTTCTTT
TRBJ2-7,few,.,TRBV5-1,16,CASSLVPAPSSYEQYF,TGCGCCAGCAGCTTGGTTCCAGCCCCGAGCTCCTACGAGCAGTACTTC
TRBJ2-5,many,TRBD2,TRBV20-1,14,CSARDASGQETQYF,TGCAGTGCTAGAGATGCTAGCGGCCAAGAGACCCAGTACTTC